This T cell receptor beta chain was sequenced for a study of blood T cell repertoires in COVID-19. In the study's own analysis: Quantification of nucleated cells was approximated via reference gene primer amplification. The assay was immunoSEQ multiplex PCR, and TCRdb's table has in-frame clones only and misses some. V, J and clone size are taken as reported in that table, and D and trimming were inferred from the DNA itself. This table has around 460,000 clones, around nine tenths appearing once. The sequence came from a man in his late teens or twenties with COVID-19, enrolled during active disease. The sequenced material came from peripheral blood.

This CDR3 is CASRKTGTSGNTIYF. The CDR3 DNA reads TGTGCCAGCAGGAAGACAGGGACCTCTGGAAACACCATATATTTT. The genes are TRBV6-5 and TRBJ1-3; 7 positions agree with TRBD1. V lost 6 bases, J lost 0 bases, and 5 bases stayed unmatched. The CDR3 contains 15 residues. Per germline, CDR1 MNHEY and CDR2 SVGAGI.